The present T cell receptor beta chain was sequenced within a study of blood T cell repertoires in COVID-19. About the research overall: Specimens from acute and convalescent COVID-19 originated in the United States, Italy and Spain.

The CDR3 runs to 13 residues. The ends lost 5 bases at V and 15 bases at J; junction bases unmatched: 11. CDR1 LNHDA and CDR2 SQIVND come from the germline V gene (reference sequence). In the authors' workflow: Amplifying reference gene primers gave estimates of nucleated cell counts. Here immunoSEQ multiplex PCR was the method, and the copy in TCRdb shows in-frame clones only, minus some. The V and J calls and clone size come from that table; D and trimming were worked out from the DNA. There are about 220,000 clones in the sample; just over 85% occur only once, and around 2.2% lies in the top ten. Sequencing used peripheral blood. This chain uses TRBV19 with TRBJ1-4, with 8 bases aligning to TRBD1. The clonotype was recovered from a man under 40 who had recovered from COVID-19. The DNA of the CDR3 is TGTGCCAGTAGTCCGGACAGGGCAGGAGGGGTGTTTTTT. As protein: CASSPDRAGGVFF.